A single sample is the source of the 17 T cell receptor beta chains below, sequenced in a study of T cell clones after liver transplantation. TCRdb's copy holds only in-frame clones and misses some; the assay was immunoSEQ multiplex PCR. The table includes some 20,000 clones, more than 65% detected once. Sequencing was performed on CD8+ T cells from blood, taken approximately 54 months after liver transplant. Every receptor here comes from a human patient who received a liver transplant. Among the T cells, some may be from the graft donor.

The chain couples TRBV9 to TRBJ2-7; the D is unclear. The CDR3 spans 13 residues. Trimming stripped 4 bases from V and 0 bases from J, with 8 bases between. Per the germline V gene, CDR1 is SGDLS and CDR2 is YYNGEE. CDR3 nucleotide sequence: TGTGCCAGCAGCCCGTCGAACTCCTACGAGCAGTACTTC. This translates into CASSPSNSYEQYF.

This clone was counted a few times. This chain uses TRBV6-5 with TRBJ1-6; D is undetermined. Germline CDR1 and CDR2: MNHEY and SVGAGI. The CDR3 has 15 residues. Trimming removed 5 bases from V and 14 bases from J, with 22 bases in between. The DNA for the CDR3 is TGTGCCAGCAGTGGTGGACCGGCCAACCTGCCGGCCCTCCACTTT. It yields the protein CASSGGPANLPALHF.

V and J are TRBV27 and TRBJ1-2, with D perhaps matching TRBD1 (6 bases). Germline CDR1 and CDR2: MNHEY and SMNVEV (reference sequence). V shed 0 bases and J shed 0 bases, with 11 bases lying between them. This CDR3 region has 16 residues. CDR3 loop: CASSLSQGTANYGYTF. As DNA, the CDR3 is TGTGCCAGCAGTTTATCGCAGGGGACGGCTAACTATGGCTACACCTTC.

The V gene is TRBV28, the J gene TRBJ2-3, with a weak D call TRBD1 (6 bases). The CDR3 spans 16 residues. Germline V lookup: CDR1 MDHEN, CDR2 SYDVKM. Trimming pared 6 bases from V and 2 bases from J, leaving 18 bases between. CDR3 loop: CASSLAGGGYTDTQYF. The CDR3 nucleotides are TGTGCCAGCAGCCTCGCTGGGGGCGGGTACACAGATACGCAGTATTTT.

J is TRBJ2-1 and V is TRBV19, with TRBD2 as a possible D gene (5 bases). Trimming stripped 5 bases from V and 5 bases from J, with 13 bases between. Per germline, CDR1 LNHDA and CDR2 SQIVND (reference sequence). This CDR3 is built from 14 residues. CDR3 in DNA: TGTGCCAGTAGTTCCTTCCGGGAAAACAATGAGCAGTTCTTC. Translation: CASSSFRENNEQFF.

The chain recombines TRBV7-3 with TRBJ1-5; D unresolved. This CDR3 is 19 amino acids long. Trimming shortened V by 1 base and J by 1 base, and 20 bases separated the two germline ends. CDR1 is SGHTA and CDR2 is FQGTGA in the germline V gene. The CDR3 DNA is TGTGCCAGCAGCTTAAGAGAAATAGGGCCGGAGTGCAGCAATCAGCCCCAGCATTTT. Translating gives CASSLREIGPECSNQPQHF.

Here the CDR3 DNA reads TGTGCCAGCAGTTTCCGGAGGACCGGGGAGCTGTTTTTT. Its protein product is CASSFRRTGELFF. This chain links TRBV27 with TRBJ2-2, with D maybe TRBD2 (5 bases). V was cut by 3 bases and J by 5 bases, with 7 bases left in between. CDR1 is MNHEY, CDR2 SMNVEV, per germline (reference sequence). This CDR3 has 13 residues.

The chain combines TRBV7-9 with TRBJ2-3; D not certain. The CDR3 covers 16 residues. CDR1 is SEHNR, CDR2 FQNEAQ, per germline (reference sequence). V gave up 4 bases and J gave up 2 bases, with 16 bases separating them. CDR3 sequence: CASSSLGMRSTDTQYF. The CDR3 bases are TGTGCCAGCAGCTCGCTAGGGATGAGGTCCACAGATACGCAGTATTTT.

This clone was seen a single time. The chain recombines TRBV7-9 with TRBJ2-3, with TRBD1 identical over 8 bases. CDR1 and CDR2 (germline): SEHNR, FQNEAQ (reference sequence). The CDR3 spans 15 residues. With V trimmed by 5 bases and J by 0 bases, 4 bases remained unmatched. The CDR3 reads CASSIRDRSTDTQYF. In DNA form, the CDR3 reads TGTGCCAGCAGCATCCGGGACAGGAGCACAGATACGCAGTATTTT. The variable domain in full, with the rest retrieved from reference TRBV7-9 and TRBJ2-3, is DTGVSQNPRHKITKRGQNVTFRCDPISEHNRLYWYRQTLGQGPEFLTYFQNEAQLEKSRLLSDRFSAERPKGSFSTLEIQRTEQGDSAMYLCASSIRDRSTDTQYFGPGTRLTVL.

This clone was recorded only once. This chain links TRBV7-6 with TRBJ2-7, with D tentatively TRBD1 (7 bases). Deletions cut 1 base from V and 6 bases from J, with 13 bases between. Looked up from germline, CDR1 is SGHVS and CDR2 is FNYEAQ. The CDR3 is made up of 14 amino acids. CDR3 residues: CASSLGQGGGEQYF. The CDR3 bases are TGTGCCAGCAGCTTAGGGCAGGGGGGCGGCGAGCAGTACTTC.

The chain uses TRBV28 and TRBJ1-5, with D hard to call. The ends were cut back, 6 bases at V and 6 bases at J, with 15 bases in the middle. This CDR3 comprises 14 residues. Germline V gene data show CDR1 as MDHEN and CDR2 as SYDVKM. CDR3 DNA: TGTGCCAGCAGGACTTTGGCGGGGATTCAGCCCCAGCATTTT. It encodes CASRTLAGIQPQHF.

V is TRBV7-9 and J is TRBJ2-1; D unclear. The CDR3 is made up of 12 amino acids. The germline V gene has CDR1 SEHNR and CDR2 FQNEAQ (reference sequence). Deletions cut 2 bases from V and 7 bases from J, with 6 bases between. DNA of the CDR3: TGTGCCAGCAGCTTACAACGGAATGAGCAGTTCTTC. Translating it yields CASSLQRNEQFF.

The rearrangement links TRBV10-3 to TRBJ2-1; a possible D gene is TRBD1 (5 bases). Germline CDR1 and CDR2: ENHRY and SYGVKD. The CDR3 extends over 13 amino acids. V lost 8 bases and J 1 base, leaving 9 bases between the germline ends. CDR3 nucleotide sequence: TGTGCCATCGGGGCAGGGTCCTACAATGAGCAGTTCTTC. Amino acid sequence: CAIGAGSYNEQFF.

V gene TRBV2 combines with J gene TRBJ2-7; 7 bases are shared with TRBD1. This CDR3 is 13 amino acids long. V was clipped by 4 bases and J by 4 bases; unmatched bases: 4. Germline CDR1 and CDR2: SNHLY and FYNNEI. CDR3 sequence: CASSVRGHYEQYF. In nucleotides, the CDR3 is TGTGCCAGCAGTGTGAGGGGGCATTACGAGCAGTACTTC.

V usage is TRBV27 and J usage is TRBJ1-1; D gene ambiguous. V lost 1 base to trimming and J lost 7 bases, with 13 bases between them. This CDR3 contains 14 residues. Germline CDR1 MNHEY, CDR2 SMNVEV (reference sequence). In nucleotides, the CDR3 is TGTGCCAGCAGTTTATTCCCTGACCACTTTGAAGCTTTCTTT. Encoded protein: CASSLFPDHFEAFF.

In this sample, this clone turned up a few times. The CDR3 reads CASSFYEQYF. As DNA, the CDR3 is TGTGCCAGCAGCTTCTACGAGCAGTACTTC. The chain has TRBV7-9 and TRBJ2-7; no firm D call. The CDR3 is 10 amino acids. V dropped 3 bases and J dropped 3 bases, with 0 bases sitting between them. Germline loops: CDR1 SEHNR, CDR2 FQNEAQ (reference sequence).

In this sample, this clone turned up a few times. V usage is TRBV4-1 and J usage is TRBJ2-1; no clear D. The CDR3 has 13 residues. Trimming shortened V by 1 base and J by 8 bases, and 9 bases separated the two germline ends. CDR1 and CDR2 (germline): MGHRA, YSYEKL. The CDR3 nucleotides are TGCGCCAGCAGCCAAGTCCGTGGGGATGAGCAGTTCTTC. Its protein product is CASSQVRGDEQFF.